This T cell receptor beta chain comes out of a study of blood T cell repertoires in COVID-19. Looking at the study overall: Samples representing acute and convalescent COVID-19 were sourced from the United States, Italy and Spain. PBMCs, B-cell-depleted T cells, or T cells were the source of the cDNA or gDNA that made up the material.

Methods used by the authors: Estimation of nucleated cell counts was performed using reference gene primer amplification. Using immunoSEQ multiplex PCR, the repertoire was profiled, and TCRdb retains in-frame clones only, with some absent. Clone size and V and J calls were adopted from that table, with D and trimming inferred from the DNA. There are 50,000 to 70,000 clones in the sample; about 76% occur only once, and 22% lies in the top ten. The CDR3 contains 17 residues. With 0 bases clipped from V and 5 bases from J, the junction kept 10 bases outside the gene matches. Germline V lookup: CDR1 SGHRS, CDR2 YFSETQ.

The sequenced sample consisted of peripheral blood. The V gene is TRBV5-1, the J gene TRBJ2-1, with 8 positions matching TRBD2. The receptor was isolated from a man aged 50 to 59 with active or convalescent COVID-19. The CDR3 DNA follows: TGCGCCAGCAGCTTGGGAGGGGATACTAGCGGAAACAATGAGCAGTTCTTC. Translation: CASSLGGDTSGNNEQFF.